The 14 T cell receptor beta chains given below trace back to one sample, sequenced in a study of beta chain features in type 1 diabetes. TCRB transcripts that were expressed got sequenced, as all of the isolated RNA had been reverse transcribed. Repertoires were generated with immunoSEQ multiplex PCR, while TCRdb's copy carries only in-frame clones and drops some. The data show 250,000 to 350,000 clones, with roughly 15% seen just once and over 5% held by the top ten. Sequences were obtained from central memory CD4+ T cells from blood. The receptors derive from a man aged 30-40 years in good health.

In this sample, this clone turned up a few times. The rearrangement links TRBV6-1 to TRBJ2-5; a possible D gene is TRBD2 (5 bases). V was cut by 11 bases and J by 2 bases, with 9 bases left in between. CDR3 length equals 11 residues. CDR1 and CDR2 from the germline V gene are MNHNS and SASEGT. The CDR3 sequence is CAGGPQETQYF. The CDR3 coding sequence is TGTGCCGGCGGGCCACAAGAGACCCAGTACTTC.

This clone showed up many times. V is TRBV4-1 and J is TRBJ2-7, with D perhaps matching TRBD1 (5 bases). Germline CDR1 MGHRA, CDR2 YSYEKL. Trimming shortened V by 1 base and J by 3 bases, and 7 bases separated the two germline ends. The CDR3 length is 13 residues. In DNA form, the CDR3 reads TGCGCCAGCAGCCAAGCGCAGGGCTACGAGCAGTACTTC. It codes for CASSQAQGYEQYF.

The J gene is TRBJ2-2, the V gene TRBV9; D unclear. The V end was cut by 5 bases, the J end by 2 bases, with 10 bases between. Looked up from germline, CDR1 is SGDLS and CDR2 is YYNGEE. This CDR3 has 14 residues. The CDR3 region is CASSEAGNTGELFF. DNA for the CDR3: TGTGCCAGCAGTGAGGCCGGTAACACCGGGGAGCTGTTTTTT.

This clone was found a few times. The gene calls are TRBV7-2 and TRBJ2-2; 7 bases are a match to TRBD1. The germline V gene has CDR1 SGHTA and CDR2 FQGNSA. V shed 4 bases, J shed 2 bases, and the junction held 7 bases outside the gene matches. The CDR3 has 16 residues. This CDR3 reads CASSSSGTANTGELFF. In nucleotides, the CDR3 is TGTGCCAGCAGCTCCTCCGGGACAGCAAACACCGGGGAGCTGTTTTTT.

The chain uses TRBV7-8 and TRBJ2-7; the D call may be TRBD1 or TRBD2 (5 bases each). Trimming pared 3 bases from V and 10 bases from J, leaving 16 bases between. The germline gives CDR1 SGHVS, CDR2 FQNEAQ. CDR3 length: 13 amino acids. In DNA, the CDR3 is TGTGCCAGCAGCTTTGACGGGGCAAGGCCACAGTACGTC. It encodes CASSFDGARPQYV.

J is TRBJ2-3 and V is TRBV5-1; a possible D gene is TRBD1 (5 bases). The V end was cut by 2 bases, the J end by 2 bases, with 15 bases between. Germline V gene data show CDR1 as SGHRS and CDR2 as YFSETQ. This CDR3 has 16 residues. The CDR3 spells CASSFGGAGNTDTQYF. The DNA for the CDR3 is TGCGCCAGCAGCTTTGGTGGGGCAGGAAACACAGATACGCAGTATTTT.

The table lists this clone with a few counts. The chain is built from TRBV7-9 and TRBJ2-3, with D perhaps TRBD2 (7 bases). The CDR3 is 14 amino acids. CDR1 SEHNR and CDR2 FQNEAQ come from the germline V gene (reference sequence). V lost 3 bases and J 6 bases, leaving 13 bases between the germline ends. This chain's CDR3 is CASSLGSGGDTQYF. The CDR3, as DNA: TGTGCCAGCAGCTTGGGTTCGGGGGGCGATACGCAGTATTTT.

The chain has TRBV11-1 and TRBJ2-1; D not resolved. The V end was cut by 2 bases, the J end by 5 bases, with 7 bases between. This CDR3 region has 13 residues. Germline CDR1 reads SGHAT; CDR2 reads FQDESV (reference sequence). CDR3 in DNA: TGTGCCAGCAGCTTATCTAGAAACAATGAGCAGTTCTTC. Encoded protein: CASSLSRNNEQFF.

This clone came up a few times. The rearrangement joins TRBV10-3 to TRBJ2-1; 7 positions agree with TRBD2. This CDR3 is built from 18 residues. Germline-derived CDR1 and CDR2 are ENHRY and SYGVKD. V dropped 0 bases and J dropped 0; count of bases not matched to a gene: 8. In DNA form, the CDR3 reads TGTGCCATCAGTGAGTCAGGGAGCGGGATTCGCTCCTACAATGAGCAGTTCTTC. Its protein is CAISESGSGIRSYNEQFF.

This clone was counted a few times. The chain has TRBV11-2 and TRBJ2-7, with 9 bases fitting TRBD1. Germline CDR1 is SGHAT and CDR2 is FQNNGV. Unmatched junction bases numbered 5, after V lost 5 bases and J lost 0 bases. This CDR3 spans 15 amino acids. CDR3 sequence (DNA): TGTGCCAGCAGCCCCGGGACAGGGTTCTCCTACGAGCAGTACTTC. Translated: CASSPGTGFSYEQYF.

This chain links TRBV7-9 with TRBJ2-7, with 7 bases aligning to TRBD1. The CDR3 length is 11 residues. With V trimmed by 5 bases and J by 11 bases, 6 bases remained unmatched. Per germline, CDR1 SEHNR and CDR2 FQNEAQ (reference sequence). The CDR3 region has the DNA TGTGCCAGCAGCCCCCGACAGGGAAAGTACTTC. Translating gives CASSPRQGKYF.

The V gene is TRBV30, the J gene TRBJ2-1; maybe TRBD2 (6 bases). V was cut by 5 bases and J by 4 bases, with 15 bases left in between. In germline, CDR1 is GTSNPN, CDR2 SVGIG (reference sequence). This CDR3 region has 14 residues. CDR3 DNA sequence: TGTGCCTGGGGCAATAAACGGGGGTACAATGAGCAGTTCTTC. Encoded protein: CAWGNKRGYNEQFF.

This clone was seen at least ten times. The chain has TRBV11-2 and TRBJ2-1; 8 bases agree with TRBD1. The trim removed 5 bases at V and 8 bases at J, leaving 8 bases unmatched. Germline V lookup: CDR1 SGHAT, CDR2 FQNNGV. The CDR3 has 14 residues. CDR3 nucleotides: TGTGCCAGCAGCGACAGGACAGGGTCTGATGAGCAGTTCTTC. Translated: CASSDRTGSDEQFF.

This clone occurred a few times. The chain recombines TRBV7-8 with TRBJ2-1, with 8 bases matching TRBD1. Germline lookup yields CDR1 SGHVS and CDR2 FQNEAQ. The CDR3 has 21 amino acids. The V gene end was trimmed by 2 bases and the J gene end by 10 bases; junction bases not matched to a gene: 28. This CDR3 reads CASSLIGTGLPGRPGFLEQFF. As DNA, the CDR3 is TGTGCCAGCAGCTTAATCGGGACAGGACTCCCGGGGCGCCCTGGATTTTTGGAGCAGTTCTTC.